One and the same sample provided the 19 T cell receptor beta chains below, sequenced in a study of early T cells in non-severe SARS-CoV-2 infection. TCRdb re-called the 5' RACE reads with MiXCR, one entry per CDR3 protein. This sample has over 30,000 distinct CDR3 sequences, with 4.5% to 6% found just once. The sequenced sample was whole blood. These receptors were obtained from an adult who was a healthcare worker with PCR-confirmed SARS-CoV-2 infection or an uninfected control (not recorded which).

This clonotype showed up many times. The CDR3 sequence: CASSPDYTQYF. As DNA, the CDR3 is TGTGCCAGCAGCCCCGACTATACGCAGTATTTT. The gene calls are TRBV7-2 and TRBJ2-3; no definite D call. CDR1 is SGHTA and CDR2 is FQGNSA in the germline V gene. Trimming shortened V by 5 bases and J by 7 bases, and 7 bases separated the two germline ends. The CDR3 is made up of 11 amino acids.

This clonotype was picked up many times. V and J are TRBV5-1 and TRBJ2-3; D is uncertain. CDR1 is SGHRS, CDR2 YFSETQ, per germline. The V end was cut by 5 bases, the J end by 9 bases, with 16 bases between. The length of the CDR3 is 13 residues. The CDR3, as DNA: TGCGCCAGCAGACCCGAGATGACGTACACGCAGTATTTT. Amino acids: CASRPEMTYTQYF.

This clonotype has only a few counts. V gene TRBV4-3 combines with J gene TRBJ1-6, with 10 bases identical to TRBD1. The CDR3 spans 18 residues. From germline, CDR1 is LGHNA and CDR2 YSLEER. With V trimmed by 0 bases and J by 8 bases, 10 bases remained unmatched. CDR3 loop: CASSQDRMTGGVDSPLHF. For the CDR3, the DNA is TGCGCCAGCAGCCAAGATAGAATGACAGGGGGCGTTGATTCACCCCTCCACTTT.

This clonotype was seen repeatedly, ten times or more. The genes are TRBV27 and TRBJ1-2; D might be TRBD1 (6 bases). This CDR3 spans 12 amino acids. The V end lost 2 bases, the J end lost 7 bases, and 8 bases lay between the germline ends. Germline V gene sequence: CDR1 MNHEY, CDR2 SMNVEV (reference sequence). This CDR3 is CASSLQGSGYTF. Written as DNA, the CDR3 is TGTGCCAGCAGTTTACAGGGGTCTGGCTACACCTTC.

This clonotype was counted ten times or more. The chain is built from TRBV20-1 and TRBJ2-3, with D possibly matching TRBD2 (6 bases). Trimming removed 5 bases from V and 0 bases from J, with 12 bases in between. Germline values: CDR1 DFQATT, CDR2 SNEGSKA (reference sequence). The CDR3 totals 14 residues. CDR3 sequence (DNA): TGCAGTGCTGCCAAAAGCGGGAGCACAGATACGCAGTATTTT. It encodes CSAAKSGSTDTQYF.

This chain uses TRBV5-1 with TRBJ2-5, with D hard to call. This CDR3 has 15 residues. Per the germline V gene, CDR1 is SGHRS and CDR2 is YFSETQ. Trimming pared 1 base from V and 1 base from J, leaving 11 bases between. The chain's CDR3 is CASSLSPSPQETQYF. CDR3 nucleotides: TGCGCCAGCAGCTTGTCACCCAGTCCCCAAGAGACCCAGTACTTC.

This clonotype was detected ten times or more. The chain joins TRBV7-7 to TRBJ2-3, with unresolved D. CDR1 SSHAT and CDR2 FNYEAQ come from the germline V gene (reference sequence). Between the trimmed V and J ends, which lost 5 bases and 0 bases, there was a span of 12 bases. This CDR3 has 15 residues. For the CDR3, the DNA is TGTGCCAGCAGCCCAGGAGATATTAGCACAGATACGCAGTATTTT. Its translation: CASSPGDISTDTQYF. Full variable domain (outside the CDR3, taken from reference TRBV7-7 and TRBJ2-3): GAGVSQSPRYKVTKRGQDVTLRCDPISSHATLYWYQQALGQGPEFLTYFNYEAQPDKSGLPSDRFSAERPEGSISTLTIQRTEQRDSAMYRCASSPGDISTDTQYFGPGTRLTVL.

The rearrangement joins TRBV6-2 or TRBV6-3 to TRBJ1-3; 7 nucleotides align to TRBD1. Germline V gene data show CDR1 as MNHEY and CDR2 as SVGEGT. The CDR3 runs 15 residues. The ends lost 5 bases at V and 0 bases at J; junction bases unmatched: 4. CDR3 bases: TGTGCCAGCAGTCCCGGGACAGTCTCTGGAAACACCATATATTTT. It is translated as CASSPGTVSGNTIYF.

The V call is TRBV7-2, the J call TRBJ2-3; 10 bases are shared with TRBD2. The V gene end was trimmed by 5 bases and the J gene end by 5 bases; junction bases not matched to a gene: 10. This CDR3 has 16 amino acids. Germline V gene data show CDR1 as SGHTA and CDR2 as FQGNSA. CDR3 DNA: TGTGCCAGCAGCGCCAGGCTGACTAGCGGGCGAGATACGCAGTATTTT. It yields the protein CASSARLTSGRDTQYF.

There are many counts of this clonotype. The CDR3 DNA is TGTGCCAGCAGCAATCAGGGGGGACTAGCGGGAGCAGATACGCAGTATTTT. Translated, it gives CASSNQGGLAGADTQYF. V usage is TRBV7-3 and J usage is TRBJ2-3; 14 positions agree with TRBD2. The CDR3 has 17 amino acids. Germline-derived CDR1 and CDR2 are SGHTA and FQGTGA. V lost 5 bases, J lost 4 bases, and 8 bases stayed unmatched.

The V and J genes are TRBV29-1 and TRBJ2-5, with D hard to call. The germline gives CDR1 SQVTM, CDR2 ANQGSEA. The CDR3 runs to 12 residues. V lost 3 bases, J lost 1 base, and 6 bases lay in between. The CDR3 DNA sequence: TGCAGCGTTGACGTCAGCCAAGAGACCCAGTACTTC. Its translation is CSVDVSQETQYF.

This clonotype appeared a few times. This chain connects TRBV29-1 to TRBJ2-2; no definite D call. Germline V CDR1 and CDR2: SQVTM, ANQGSEA. The CDR3 consists of 11 residues. Trimming removed 6 bases at V and 6 bases at J, with 8 bases between. CDR3 loop: CSVEYAGELFF. CDR3 bases: TGCAGCGTCGAGTACGCCGGGGAGCTGTTTTTT.

Ten or more counts support this clonotype. V and J are TRBV6-5 and TRBJ2-1; TRBD1 matches at 7 bases. Trimming at V came to 7 bases and at J to 5 bases, leaving 5 bases not matched to a gene. Germline V gene sequence: CDR1 MNHEY, CDR2 SVGAGI. The CDR3 length is 13 residues. CDR3 loop: CASNRGQHNEQFF. The CDR3 bases are TGTGCCAGCAATCGGGGACAGCACAATGAGCAGTTCTTC.

This clonotype was seen many times. CDR3 amino acids: CASSLRGLADQETQYF. As DNA, the CDR3 is TGTGCCAGCAGCTTGCGGGGGTTAGCGGACCAAGAGACCCAGTACTTC. V is TRBV11-2 and J is TRBJ2-5, with 7 nucleotides matching TRBD2. The CDR3 runs to 16 residues. Germline V gene lookup returns CDR1 SGHAT and CDR2 FQNNGV. After removal of 3 bases from V and 0 bases from J, the junction contained 7 bases not matched to a gene.

This clonotype was observed once. A read error may be the cause here, since a much bigger clone is one base away. The chain is built from TRBV7-8 and TRBJ2-1; D is perhaps TRBD1 or TRBD2 (5 bases each). Germline V lookup: CDR1 SGHVS, CDR2 FQNEAQ. CDR3 length equals 15 residues. Trimming removed 8 bases at V and 7 bases at J, with 21 bases between. The CDR3 coding sequence is TGTGCCAGCTGCAGAGGGCTGGGGCAGCAAAATGAGCAGTTCTTC. This sequence encodes CASCRGLGQQNEQFF.

This clonotype has at least ten counts. V and J are TRBV5-5 and TRBJ2-3; the match to TRBD2 covers 7 bases. CDR1 and CDR2 (germline): SGHKS, YYEKEE (reference sequence). The CDR3 is 13 residues long. V was clipped by 5 bases and J by 1 base; unmatched bases: 1. The CDR3 DNA follows: TGTGCCAGCAGACGGGAGGGCACAGATACGCAGTATTTT. Translation gives CASRREGTDTQYF.

This clonotype showed up many times. V gene TRBV20-1 combines with J gene TRBJ2-1; 8 positions match TRBD2. The trim removed 3 bases at V and 4 bases at J, leaving 8 bases unmatched. The CDR3 has 15 residues. The germline CDR1 and CDR2 sequences are DFQATT and SNEGSKA (reference sequence). CDR3 protein: CSARATSGLYNEQFF. The CDR3 coding sequence is TGCAGTGCTAGGGCCACTAGCGGATTATACAATGAGCAGTTCTTC.

This clonotype was picked up many times. The CDR3 sequence is CASSDPRGLSSPLHF. CDR3 coding DNA: TGCGCCAGCAGTGACCCGCGGGGGCTTAGTTCACCCCTCCACTTT. This chain uses TRBV10-2 with TRBJ1-6, with D perhaps matching TRBD1 (6 bases). Germline V CDR1 and CDR2: WSHSY, SAAADI. CDR3 size: 15 residues. The V end lost 3 bases, the J end lost 9 bases, and 15 bases lay between the germline ends.

This clonotype was observed at least ten times. The DNA of the CDR3 is TGTGCCAGCAGTGAAGCGGTTGGCGGGACCTATGGCTACACCTTC. Translating it yields CASSEAVGGTYGYTF. The genes are TRBV6-1 and TRBJ1-2; D is perhaps TRBD1 (5 bases). The CDR3 spans 15 residues. The germline CDR1 and CDR2 sequences are MNHNS and SASEGT. The V and J ends lost 0 bases and 4 bases respectively, with 12 bases between them.